This entry features one TCR beta chain sequence. Its specificity is not known. Between the trimmed V and J ends, which lost 6 bases and 6 bases, there was a span of 12 bases. This CDR3 has 12 amino acids. The germline V gene has CDR1 WSHSY and CDR2 SAAADI. Patients with uncontrolled infections, other autoimmune diseases, pregnancy or lactation were excluded. The data originate from a study of T cells in Graves' hyperthyroidism and ophthalmopathy. RNA transcripts were the template for amplifying TCR beta CDR3 regions. A first-round RT-PCR of the TCR CDR3 used the HTBI primer set. MiXCR, run by TCRdb on the multiplex PCR reads, gives a single entry per CDR3 protein. This sample carries approximately 720,000 distinct CDR3 sequences, under 20% of them seen once, and the ten largest clones take 16%. Study-wide results and caveats: Within blood appeared most thyroid clonotypes that had expanded above 0.001. The model anticipated ophthalmopathy a median around 6 months pre-onset.

The chain uses TRBV10-2 and TRBJ2-7, with D perhaps TRBD2 (6 bases). The receptor was isolated from a woman aged 50 to 65 with Graves' hyperthyroidism that later progressed to Graves' ophthalmopathy. Sequencing was performed on blood. CDR3 sequence: CASREGSGEQYF. The CDR3 DNA reads as TGCGCCAGCAGGGAGGGGTCGGGCGAGCAGTACTTC.